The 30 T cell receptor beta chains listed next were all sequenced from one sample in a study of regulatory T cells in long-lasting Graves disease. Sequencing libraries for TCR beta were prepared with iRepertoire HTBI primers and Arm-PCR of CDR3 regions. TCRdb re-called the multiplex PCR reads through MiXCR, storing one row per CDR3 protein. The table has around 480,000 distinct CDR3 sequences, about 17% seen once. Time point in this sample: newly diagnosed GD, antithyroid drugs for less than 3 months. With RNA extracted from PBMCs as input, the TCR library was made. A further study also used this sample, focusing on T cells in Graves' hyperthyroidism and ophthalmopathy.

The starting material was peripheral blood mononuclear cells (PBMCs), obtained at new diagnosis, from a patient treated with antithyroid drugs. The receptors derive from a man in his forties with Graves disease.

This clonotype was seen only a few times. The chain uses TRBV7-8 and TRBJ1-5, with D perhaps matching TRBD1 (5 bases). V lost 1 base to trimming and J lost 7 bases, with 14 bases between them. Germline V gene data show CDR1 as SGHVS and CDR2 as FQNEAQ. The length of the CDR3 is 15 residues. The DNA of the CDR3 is TGTGCCAGCAGCTTAGACAGGAAAGGTCGCCAGCCCCAGCATTTT. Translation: CASSLDRKGRQPQHF.

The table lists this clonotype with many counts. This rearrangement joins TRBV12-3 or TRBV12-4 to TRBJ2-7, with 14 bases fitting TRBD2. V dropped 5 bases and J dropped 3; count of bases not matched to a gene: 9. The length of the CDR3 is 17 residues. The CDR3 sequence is CASSRYLGLAGVYEQYF. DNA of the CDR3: TGTGCCAGCAGTCGTTACCTGGGACTAGCGGGAGTCTACGAGCAGTACTTC.

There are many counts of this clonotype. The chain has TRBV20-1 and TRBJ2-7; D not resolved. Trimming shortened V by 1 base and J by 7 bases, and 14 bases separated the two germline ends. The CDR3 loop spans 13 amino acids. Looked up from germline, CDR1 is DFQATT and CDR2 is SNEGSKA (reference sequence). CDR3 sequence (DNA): TGCAGTGCTAGAGTTACTGCCGGACGGGAGCAGTACTTC. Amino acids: CSARVTAGREQYF.

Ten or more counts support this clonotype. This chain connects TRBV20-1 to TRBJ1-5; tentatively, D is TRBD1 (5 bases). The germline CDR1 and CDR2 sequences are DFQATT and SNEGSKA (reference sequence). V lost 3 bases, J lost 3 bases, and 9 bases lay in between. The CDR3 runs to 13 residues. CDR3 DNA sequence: TGCAGTGCTAGTAGGGACTTCAATCAGCCCCAGCATTTT. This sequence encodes CSASRDFNQPQHF.

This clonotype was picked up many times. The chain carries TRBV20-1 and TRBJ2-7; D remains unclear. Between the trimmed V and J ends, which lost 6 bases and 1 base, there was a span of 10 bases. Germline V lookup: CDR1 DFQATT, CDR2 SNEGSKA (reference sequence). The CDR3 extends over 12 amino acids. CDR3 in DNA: TGCAGTGCAGGGCTAGATTCCTACGAGCAGTACTTC. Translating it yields CSAGLDSYEQYF.

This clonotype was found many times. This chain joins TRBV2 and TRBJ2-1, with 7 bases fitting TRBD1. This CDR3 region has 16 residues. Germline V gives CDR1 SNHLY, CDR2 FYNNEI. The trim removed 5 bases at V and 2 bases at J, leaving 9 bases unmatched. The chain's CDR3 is CASSSGRGGAYNEQFF. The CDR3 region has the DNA TGTGCCAGCAGTTCGGGGAGAGGGGGCGCCTACAATGAGCAGTTCTTC.

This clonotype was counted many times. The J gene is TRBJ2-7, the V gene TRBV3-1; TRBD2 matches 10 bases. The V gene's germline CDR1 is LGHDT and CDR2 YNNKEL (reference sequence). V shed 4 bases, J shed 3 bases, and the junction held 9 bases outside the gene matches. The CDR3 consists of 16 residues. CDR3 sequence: CASSLGSGRGGYEQYF. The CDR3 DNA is TGTGCCAGCAGCCTCGGCAGCGGGAGGGGGGGCTACGAGCAGTACTTC.

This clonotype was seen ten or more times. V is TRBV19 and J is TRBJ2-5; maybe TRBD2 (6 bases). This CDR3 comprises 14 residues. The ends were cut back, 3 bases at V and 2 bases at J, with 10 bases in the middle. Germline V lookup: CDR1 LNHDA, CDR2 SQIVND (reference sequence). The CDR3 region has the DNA TGTGCCAGTAGTATGTCTGCGGGACAAGAGACCCAGTACTTC. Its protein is CASSMSAGQETQYF.

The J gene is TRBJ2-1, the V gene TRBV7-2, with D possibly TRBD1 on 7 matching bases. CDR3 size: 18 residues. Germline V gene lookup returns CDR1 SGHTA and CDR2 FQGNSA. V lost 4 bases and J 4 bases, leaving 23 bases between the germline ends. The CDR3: CASSSSGEGAIAYNEQFF. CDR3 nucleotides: TGTGCCAGCAGCTCGTCGGGAGAGGGGGCGATTGCGTACAATGAGCAGTTCTTC. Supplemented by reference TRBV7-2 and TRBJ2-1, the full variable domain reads GAGVSQSPSNKVTEKGKDVELRCDPISGHTALYWYRQSLGQGLEFLIYFQGNSAPDKSGLPSDRFSAERTGGSVSTLTIQRTQQEDSAVYLCASSSSGEGAIAYNEQFFGPGTRLTVL.

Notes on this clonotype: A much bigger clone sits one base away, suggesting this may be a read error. The CDR3 region is CASSRNRGYEQFF. The CDR3 region has the DNA TGCGCCAGCAGCCGAAACAGGGGCTACGAGCAGTTCTTC. This sequence joins TRBV5-1 and TRBJ2-7; 7 bases align to TRBD1. The last part of the DNA fits TRBJ2-1 better; the J call may be wrong. CDR3 length equals 13 residues. Looked up from germline, CDR1 is SGHRS and CDR2 is YFSETQ.

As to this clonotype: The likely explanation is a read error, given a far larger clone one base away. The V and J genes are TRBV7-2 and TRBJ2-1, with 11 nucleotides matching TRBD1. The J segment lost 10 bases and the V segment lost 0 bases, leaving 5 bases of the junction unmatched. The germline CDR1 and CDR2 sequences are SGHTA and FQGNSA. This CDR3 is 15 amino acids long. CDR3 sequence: CASSLAGRTGGEQFF. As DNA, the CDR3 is TGTGCCAGCAGCTTAGCCGGGAGGACAGGGGGCGAGCAGTTCTTC.

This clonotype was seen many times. The CDR3 nucleotides read TGTGCCAGCAGCCACTCTTCCCCCTACGAGCAGTACTTC. It is translated as CASSHSSPYEQYF. The chain uses TRBV3-1 and TRBJ2-7, with unresolved D. Germline-derived CDR1 and CDR2 are LGHDT and YNNKEL (reference sequence). V gave up 3 bases and J gave up 2 bases, with 8 bases separating them. CDR3 length: 13 amino acids.

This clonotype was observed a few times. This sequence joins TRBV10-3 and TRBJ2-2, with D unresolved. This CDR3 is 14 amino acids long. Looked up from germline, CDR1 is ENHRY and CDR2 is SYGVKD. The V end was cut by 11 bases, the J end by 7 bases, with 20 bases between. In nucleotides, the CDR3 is TGTGCCGCACGCTTTGGTCGTGCTGACGGGGAGCTGTTTTTT. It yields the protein CAARFGRADGELFF.

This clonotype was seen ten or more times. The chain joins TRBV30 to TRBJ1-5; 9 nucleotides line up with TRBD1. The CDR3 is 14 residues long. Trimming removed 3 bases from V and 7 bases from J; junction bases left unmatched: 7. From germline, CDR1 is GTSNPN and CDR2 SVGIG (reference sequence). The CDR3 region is CAWSPGQGRQPQHF. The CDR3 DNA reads TGTGCCTGGAGCCCTGGACAGGGGAGACAGCCCCAGCATTTT.

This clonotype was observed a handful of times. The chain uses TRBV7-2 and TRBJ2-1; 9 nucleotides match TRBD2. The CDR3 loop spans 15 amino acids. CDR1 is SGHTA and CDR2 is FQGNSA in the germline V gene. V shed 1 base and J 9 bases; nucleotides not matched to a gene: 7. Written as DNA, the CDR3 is TGTGCCAGCAGCTTAGAAGGCGGGAGGGGTCGTGAGCAGTTCTTC. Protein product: CASSLEGGRGREQFF.

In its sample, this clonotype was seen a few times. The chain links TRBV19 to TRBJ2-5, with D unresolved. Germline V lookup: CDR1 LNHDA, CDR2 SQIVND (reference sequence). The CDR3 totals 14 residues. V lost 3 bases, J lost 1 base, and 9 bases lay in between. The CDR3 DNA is TGTGCCAGTAGTATGGGCAGTCGCCAAGAGACCCAGTACTTC. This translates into CASSMGSRQETQYF.

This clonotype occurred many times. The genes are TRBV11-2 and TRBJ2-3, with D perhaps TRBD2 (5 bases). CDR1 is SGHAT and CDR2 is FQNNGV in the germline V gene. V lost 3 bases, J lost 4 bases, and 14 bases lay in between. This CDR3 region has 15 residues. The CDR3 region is CASSFQPGSPDTQYF. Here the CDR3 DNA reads TGTGCCAGCAGCTTCCAACCGGGGTCCCCAGATACGCAGTATTTT.

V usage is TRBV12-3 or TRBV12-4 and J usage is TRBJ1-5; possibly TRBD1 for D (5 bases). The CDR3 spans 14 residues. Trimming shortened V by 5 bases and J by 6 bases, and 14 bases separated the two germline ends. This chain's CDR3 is CASSQRGTAQPQHF. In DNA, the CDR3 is TGTGCCAGCAGTCAACGGGGGACCGCTCAGCCCCAGCATTTT.

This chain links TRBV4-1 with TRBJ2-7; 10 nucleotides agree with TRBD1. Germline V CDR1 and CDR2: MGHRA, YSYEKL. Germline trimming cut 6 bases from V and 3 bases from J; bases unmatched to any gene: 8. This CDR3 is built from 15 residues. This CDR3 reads CASSIGQGEGYEQYF. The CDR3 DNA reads TGCGCCAGCAGTATAGGACAGGGGGAAGGCTACGAGCAGTACTTC.

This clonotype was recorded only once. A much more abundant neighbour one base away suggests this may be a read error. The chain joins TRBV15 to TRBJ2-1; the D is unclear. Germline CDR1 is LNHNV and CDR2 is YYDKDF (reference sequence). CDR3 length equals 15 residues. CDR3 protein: CAISRDNGPYNEQFF. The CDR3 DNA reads TGTGCCATCAGCAGAGATAATGGCCCATACAATGAGCAGTTCTTC. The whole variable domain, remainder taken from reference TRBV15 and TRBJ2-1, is DAMVIQNPRYQVTQFGKPVTLSCSQTLNHNVMYWYQQKSSQAPKLLFHYYDKDFNNEADTPDNFQSRRPNTSFCFLDIRSPGLGDTAMYLCAISRDNGPYNEQFFGPGTRLTVL.

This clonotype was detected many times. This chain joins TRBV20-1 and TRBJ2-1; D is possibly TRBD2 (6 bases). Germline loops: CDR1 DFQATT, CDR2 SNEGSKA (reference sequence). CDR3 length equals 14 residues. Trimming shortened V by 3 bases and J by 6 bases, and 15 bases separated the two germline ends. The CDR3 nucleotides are TGCAGTGCTAGGAGCGGGCTTGGGTCCAATGAGCAGTTCTTC. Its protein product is CSARSGLGSNEQFF.

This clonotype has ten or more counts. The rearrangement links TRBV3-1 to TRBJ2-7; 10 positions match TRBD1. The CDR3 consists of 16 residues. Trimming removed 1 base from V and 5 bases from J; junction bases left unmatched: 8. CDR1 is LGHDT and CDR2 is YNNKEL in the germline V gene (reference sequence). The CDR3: CASSQGRTGGRHEQYF. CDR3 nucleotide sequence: TGTGCCAGCAGCCAAGGGAGGACAGGGGGGCGCCACGAGCAGTACTTC.

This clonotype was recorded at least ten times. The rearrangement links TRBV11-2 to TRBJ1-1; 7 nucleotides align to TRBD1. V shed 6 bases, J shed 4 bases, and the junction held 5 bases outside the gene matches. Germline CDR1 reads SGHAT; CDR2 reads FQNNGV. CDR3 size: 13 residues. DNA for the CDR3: TGTGCCAGCAGGCCTACAGGGGCCACTGAAGCTTTCTTT. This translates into CASRPTGATEAFF. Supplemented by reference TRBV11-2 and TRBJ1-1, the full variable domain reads EAGVAQSPRYKIIEKRQSVAFWCNPISGHATLYWYQQILGQGPKLLIQFQNNGVVDDSQLPKDRFSAERLKGVDSTLKIQPAKLEDSAVYLCASRPTGATEAFFGQGTRLTVV.

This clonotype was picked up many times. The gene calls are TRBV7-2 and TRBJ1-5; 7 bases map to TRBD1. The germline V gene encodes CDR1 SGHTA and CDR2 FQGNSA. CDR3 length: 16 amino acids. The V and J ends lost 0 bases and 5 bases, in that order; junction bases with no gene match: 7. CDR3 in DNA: TGTGCCAGCAGCTTAGCCGGGACAGCGAGGGATCAGCCCCAGCATTTT. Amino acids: CASSLAGTARDQPQHF.

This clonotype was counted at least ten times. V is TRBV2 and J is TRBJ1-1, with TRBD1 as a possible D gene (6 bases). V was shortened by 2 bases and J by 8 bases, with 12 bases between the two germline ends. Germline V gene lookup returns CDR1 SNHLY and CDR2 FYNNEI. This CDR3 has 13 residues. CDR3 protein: CASSESGRGEAFF. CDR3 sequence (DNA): TGTGCCAGCAGTGAATCGGGCAGGGGCGAAGCTTTCTTT.

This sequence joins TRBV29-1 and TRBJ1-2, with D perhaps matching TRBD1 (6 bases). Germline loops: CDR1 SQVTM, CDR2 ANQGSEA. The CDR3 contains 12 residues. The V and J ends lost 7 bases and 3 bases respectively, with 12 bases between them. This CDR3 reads CSALDRDYGYTF. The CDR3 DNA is TGCAGCGCTCTGGACAGAGACTATGGCTACACCTTC. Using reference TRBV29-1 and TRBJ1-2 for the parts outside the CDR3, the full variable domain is SAVISQKPSRDICQRGTSLTIQCQVDSQVTMMFWYRQQPGQSLTLIATANQGSEATYESGFVIDKFPISRPNLTFSTLTVSNMSPEDSSIYLCSALDRDYGYTFGSGTRLTVV.

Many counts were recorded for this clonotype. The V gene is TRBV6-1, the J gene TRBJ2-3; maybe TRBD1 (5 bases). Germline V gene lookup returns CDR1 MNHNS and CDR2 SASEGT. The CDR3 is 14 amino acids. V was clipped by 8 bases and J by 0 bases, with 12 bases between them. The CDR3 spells CASSGRASTDTQYF. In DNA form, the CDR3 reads TGTGCCAGCTCTGGCAGGGCGAGCACAGATACGCAGTATTTT.

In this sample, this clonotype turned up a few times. The DNA for the CDR3 is TGTGCCAGCAGATCCTATCTAGGCACCGGGGAGCTGTTTTTT. Its translation is CASRSYLGTGELFF. The chain recombines TRBV12-3 or TRBV12-4 with TRBJ2-2, with D uncertain. The CDR3 runs to 14 residues. Trimming left V 6 bases short and J 4 bases short, with 12 bases between.

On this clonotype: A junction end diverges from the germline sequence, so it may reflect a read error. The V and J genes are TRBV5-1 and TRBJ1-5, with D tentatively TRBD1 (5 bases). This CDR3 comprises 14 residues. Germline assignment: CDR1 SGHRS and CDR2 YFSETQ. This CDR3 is CASSYAGRNQPQHF. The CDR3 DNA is TGTGCCAGCAGTTACGCAGGGAGGAATCAGCCCCAGCATTTT.

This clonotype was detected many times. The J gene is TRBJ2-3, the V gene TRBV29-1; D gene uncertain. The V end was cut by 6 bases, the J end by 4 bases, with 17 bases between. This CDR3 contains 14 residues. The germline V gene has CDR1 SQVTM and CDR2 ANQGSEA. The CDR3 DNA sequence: TGCAGCGTACCCCTTCCGGGTGGCCCAGATACGCAGTATTTT. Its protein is CSVPLPGGPDTQYF.